The next 32 T cell receptor beta chains were all read from a single sample in a study of blood T cells in healthy people across ages. Then a second PCR, running about 6 to 12 cycles, was carried out with a sample-barcoded 5' primer and a J-beta primer mix. TCRdb independently ran MiXCR on the 5' RACE reads; one entry per CDR3 protein. The sample gives around 800,000 distinct CDR3 sequences, around 62% of which show up once; roughly a quarter is in the top ten. What was sequenced was blood. Receptors originate from a man younger than 40 in good health.

The chain couples TRBV10-3 to TRBJ1-1; the match to TRBD1 covers 12 bases. CDR1 and CDR2 from the germline V gene are ENHRY and SYGVKD. This CDR3 has 14 residues. The trim removed 7 bases at V and 5 bases at J, leaving 5 bases unmatched. In DNA form, the CDR3 reads TGTGCCATCAATCGGGGACAGGGGGCAACTGAAGCTTTCTTT. Amino acid sequence: CAINRGQGATEAFF.

V and J are TRBV5-1 and TRBJ2-3; unclear D gene. V lost 6 bases and J 0 bases, leaving 14 bases between the germline ends. The CDR3 covers 15 residues. The germline CDR1 and CDR2 sequences are SGHRS and YFSETQ. CDR3 loop: CASTPDSTSTDTQYF. In DNA form, the CDR3 reads TGCGCCAGCACCCCCGACTCGACTAGCACAGATACGCAGTATTTT.

The rearrangement joins TRBV14 to TRBJ2-5; TRBD1 matches at 8 bases. This CDR3 spans 15 amino acids. Germline trimming cut 3 bases from V and 4 bases from J; bases unmatched to any gene: 7. Germline CDR1 and CDR2: SGHDN and FVKESK. The CDR3 loop reads CASSQRQGFGETQYF. The CDR3 DNA follows: TGTGCCAGCAGCCAGAGACAGGGGTTCGGAGAGACCCAGTACTTC. Based on the CDR3 plus reference TRBV14 and TRBJ2-5, the full variable domain is EAGVTQFPSHSVIEKGQTVTLRCDPISGHDNLYWYRRVMGKEIKFLLHFVKESKQDESGMPNNRFLAERTGGTYSTLKVQPAELEDSGVYFCASSQRQGFGETQYFGPGTRLLVL.

The CDR3 loop is CASSYGGSETQYF. The CDR3 nucleotides are TGTGCCAGCAGCTATGGGGGCTCGGAGACCCAGTACTTC. V and J are TRBV5-5 and TRBJ2-5; a possible D gene is TRBD1 (6 bases). This CDR3 comprises 13 residues. The V gene's germline CDR1 is SGHKS and CDR2 YYEKEE (reference sequence). Trimming stripped 3 bases from V and 5 bases from J, with 11 bases between.

The chain employs TRBV4-3 and TRBJ2-1; D perhaps matches TRBD2 (5 bases). Trimming cost V 0 bases and J 4 bases, with 13 bases left between them. This CDR3 is built from 16 residues. Germline assignment: CDR1 LGHNA and CDR2 YSLEER. The DNA for the CDR3 is TGCGCCAGCAGCCAAGAGCAAGCGGAAGCTTACAATGAGCAGTTCTTC. Residues: CASSQEQAEAYNEQFF.

This clonotype occurred a few times. The chain combines TRBV20-1 with TRBJ1-2; D uncertain. The CDR3 runs 14 residues. CDR1 is DFQATT and CDR2 is SNEGSKA in the germline V gene (reference sequence). The V gene lost 2 bases and the J gene lost 0 bases, with 10 bases spanning the gap. The CDR3 sequence is CSARSLTTNYGYTF. The CDR3 DNA is TGCAGTGCTAGATCCCTAACAACTAACTATGGCTACACCTTC.

This chain connects TRBV4-3 to TRBJ1-1; 9 positions agree with TRBD1. Germline V lookup: CDR1 LGHNA, CDR2 YSLEER. This CDR3 comprises 15 residues. V shed 0 bases and J 7 bases; nucleotides not matched to a gene: 6. The CDR3 DNA reads as TGCGCCAGCAGCCAAGAGGGACAGGGAAGGTATGAAGCTTTCTTT. Its protein product is CASSQEGQGRYEAFF.

J is TRBJ2-1 and V is TRBV9, with 7 nucleotides matching TRBD1. With 3 bases clipped from V and 7 bases from J, the junction kept 7 bases outside the gene matches. Germline V gene lookup returns CDR1 SGDLS and CDR2 YYNGEE. This CDR3 is 14 amino acids long. DNA of the CDR3: TGTGCCAGCAGCGGACAGGGTCTGTGGAATGAGCAGTTCTTC. Amino acids: CASSGQGLWNEQFF.

The chain is built from TRBV7-6 and TRBJ2-1; a weak D match, TRBD2 (6 bases). From germline, CDR1 is SGHVS and CDR2 FNYEAQ. The CDR3 consists of 13 residues. V shed 1 base and J shed 9 bases, with 10 bases lying between them. The CDR3 loop is CASSLELGGEQFF. The DNA of the CDR3 is TGTGCCAGCAGCTTAGAATTGGGAGGTGAGCAGTTCTTC.

The rearrangement joins TRBV7-2 to TRBJ2-3; D uncertain. CDR3 length: 16 amino acids. Germline V gene sequence: CDR1 SGHTA, CDR2 FQGNSA. The V end was cut by 1 base, the J end by 2 bases, with 13 bases between. The CDR3 spells CASSLGAVAATDTQYF. The CDR3 bases are TGTGCCAGCAGCTTAGGGGCAGTGGCGGCCACAGATACGCAGTATTTT.

V is TRBV28 and J is TRBJ2-3; D possibly uses TRBD1 or TRBD2 (5 bases each). Trimming cost V 7 bases and J 4 bases, with 21 bases left between them. Germline CDR1 is MDHEN and CDR2 is SYDVKM. The CDR3 contains 16 residues. This CDR3 reads CASTIRVRERSDTQYF. CDR3 nucleotides: TGTGCCAGCACCATTCGGGTCAGGGAGAGGTCAGATACGCAGTATTTT.

This clonotype was observed a few times. V usage is TRBV4-2 and J usage is TRBJ2-1; perhaps TRBD2 as D (5 bases). The CDR3 loop spans 17 amino acids. Trimming stripped 0 bases from V and 0 bases from J, with 12 bases between. Per the germline V gene, CDR1 is LGHNA and CDR2 is YNFKEQ. In DNA form, the CDR3 reads TGTGCCAGCAGCCAAGATGAGGAAGGGAGCTCCTACAATGAGCAGTTCTTC. It codes for CASSQDEEGSSYNEQFF.

The V call is TRBV20-1, the J call TRBJ2-1, with D tentatively TRBD2 (6 bases). The CDR3 consists of 15 residues. Between the trimmed V and J ends, which lost 3 bases and 0 bases, there was a span of 12 bases. Per germline, CDR1 DFQATT and CDR2 SNEGSKA (reference sequence). CDR3 amino acids: CSASDAGSSYNEQFF. The CDR3 DNA is TGCAGTGCTAGTGACGCGGGGAGCTCCTACAATGAGCAGTTCTTC.

This clonotype turned up a few times. V gene TRBV20-1 combines with J gene TRBJ2-4, with TRBD1 matching 8 bases. CDR3 length: 13 residues. V shed 5 bases, J shed 7 bases, and the junction held 7 bases outside the gene matches. Per germline, CDR1 DFQATT and CDR2 SNEGSKA (reference sequence). Here the CDR3 reads CSAGRTGKNIQYF. CDR3 DNA: TGCAGTGCTGGAAGGACAGGGAAGAACATTCAGTACTTC.

In the case of this clonotype: The junction does not match germline at one end; this may be a read error. This chain connects TRBV6-5 to TRBJ1-1; D call uncertain. Germline CDR1 is MNHEY and CDR2 is SVGAGI. The CDR3 is 15 residues long. The CDR3 here is CASSYSNTLNTEAFF. The DNA for the CDR3 is TGTGCCAGCAGTTACTCGAACACCCTGAACACTGAGGCTTTCTTT.

The rearrangement joins TRBV6-5 to TRBJ1-1, with D possibly matching TRBD1 (5 bases). CDR3 length: 13 amino acids. CDR1 is MNHEY, CDR2 SVGAGI, per germline. The V and J ends lost 0 bases and 11 bases respectively, with 13 bases between them. The CDR3 spells CASSYSRSGLAFF. The CDR3 nucleotides are TGTGCCAGCAGTTACTCGCGGTCGGGGCTGGCTTTCTTT.

The chain joins TRBV2 to TRBJ1-1, with D unresolved. This CDR3 comprises 14 residues. Trimming shortened V by 7 bases and J by 4 bases, and 16 bases separated the two germline ends. Germline V CDR1 and CDR2: SNHLY, FYNNEI. Here the CDR3 DNA reads TGTGCCAGCACGGCTGACGGCCGGCGCACTGAAGCTTTCTTT. Its protein is CASTADGRRTEAFF.

About this clonotype itself: At one of its ends the junction is not consistent with the germline gene, which may arise from a read error. The chain has TRBV25-1 and TRBJ2-7; D remains ambiguous. The end of the DNA fits TRBJ2-5 better, so the J call may be wrong. This CDR3 comprises 13 residues. The germline CDR1 and CDR2 sequences are MGHDK and SYGVNS. CDR3 coding DNA: TGTGCCCGCAGCTGGGATGTAGGAGAGACCCAGTACTTC. Its protein is CARSWDVGETQYF.

This clonotype was observed a few times. The gene calls are TRBV5-6 and TRBJ2-3; the D call may be TRBD1 or TRBD2 (5 bases each). The CDR3 covers 12 residues. CDR1 and CDR2 (germline): SGHDT, YYEEEE. The ends were cut back, 5 bases at V and 5 bases at J, with 9 bases in the middle. CDR3 in amino acids: CASRGDGDTQYF. As DNA, the CDR3 is TGTGCCAGCAGGGGGGATGGAGATACGCAGTATTTT.

The chain is built from TRBV27 and TRBJ1-1; unclear D gene. V was pared by 0 bases and J by 8 bases, with 16 bases between. CDR3 length: 15 residues. Germline assignment: CDR1 MNHEY and CDR2 SMNVEV (reference sequence). CDR3 sequence: CASSLSPNSELEAFF. The CDR3 nucleotides read TGTGCCAGCAGTTTATCTCCCAACTCGGAGTTGGAAGCTTTCTTT.

This sequence joins TRBV6-4 and TRBJ2-2, with 7 bases matching TRBD2. This CDR3 has 14 amino acids. The germline V gene encodes CDR1 MRHNA and CDR2 SNTAGT. Trimming at V came to 4 bases and at J to 5 bases, leaving 4 bases not matched to a gene. CDR3 coding DNA: TGTGCCAGCAGTGCGGGGGGAGGAACCGGGGAGCTGTTTTTT. It yields the protein CASSAGGGTGELFF.

This clonotype was seen at least ten times. This sequence joins TRBV5-5 and TRBJ2-3; 7 bases fit TRBD2. The CDR3 is 13 residues long. V was pared by 2 bases and J by 5 bases, with 2 bases of the junction left unmatched. CDR1 SGHKS and CDR2 YYEKEE come from the germline V gene (reference sequence). In DNA form, the CDR3 reads TGTGCCAGCAGCTTCGGGGAGGGAGATACGCAGTATTTT. As protein: CASSFGEGDTQYF.

The CDR3 nucleotides are TGCAGTGCTGTCCCGGGACAGGGGGATCATAGCACAGATACGCAGTATTTT. Amino acid sequence: CSAVPGQGDHSTDTQYF. This sequence joins TRBV20-1 and TRBJ2-3; 11 bases align to TRBD1. CDR1 DFQATT and CDR2 SNEGSKA come from the germline V gene (reference sequence). J was trimmed by 0 bases and V by 5 bases; bases with no gene match: 10. The CDR3 has 17 amino acids.

The chain has TRBV6-4 and TRBJ2-1, with 7 bases matching TRBD1. V shed 9 bases, J shed 8 bases, and the junction held 7 bases outside the gene matches. Germline CDR1 is MRHNA and CDR2 is SNTAGT. The CDR3 runs 12 residues. Written as DNA, the CDR3 is TGTGCCAGTACCACAGGGGCCGATGAGCAGTTCTTC. Translated, it gives CASTTGADEQFF.

The chain uses TRBV4-2 and TRBJ2-1; 10 bases line up with TRBD2. Germline-derived CDR1 and CDR2 are LGHNA and YNFKEQ. V lost 4 bases and J lost 7; bases outside the gene matches: 10. The CDR3 extends over 16 amino acids. CDR3 DNA sequence: TGTGCCAGCAGCCCCAGCGGGGGGGCCCAATCAAATGAGCAGTTCTTC. It translates to CASSPSGGAQSNEQFF.

The chain uses TRBV7-9 and TRBJ1-1, with 7 positions matching TRBD1. In germline, CDR1 is SEHNR, CDR2 FQNEAQ (reference sequence). This CDR3 is built from 16 residues. Trimming at V came to 4 bases and at J to 1 base, leaving 9 bases not matched to a gene. CDR3 coding DNA: TGTGCCAGCAGCTCACAGATGGGACAGCCGAACACTGAAGCTTTCTTT. The encoded protein is CASSSQMGQPNTEAFF.

Worth noting for this clonotype: A single base separates this from a much larger clone, so it may be a read error. The chain's CDR3 is CASGQDPGGGETQYF. The CDR3 DNA reads as TGTGCCAGCGGCCAAGATCCGGGGGGTGGAGAGACCCAGTACTTC. This sequence joins TRBV4-2 and TRBJ2-4; 7 positions agree with TRBD2. The closer fit of TRBJ2-5 to the DNA end suggests the J call may be wrong. The germline gives CDR1 LGHNA, CDR2 YNFKEQ. This CDR3 is 15 amino acids long.

This clonotype was seen many times. This sequence joins TRBV25-1 and TRBJ2-7; 9 bases are a match to TRBD1. The germline V gene encodes CDR1 MGHDK and CDR2 SYGVNS. This CDR3 spans 12 amino acids. The V segment lost 7 bases and the J segment 4 bases; nucleotides outside the gene matches: 2. CDR3 amino acids: CASIGQGYEQYF. The DNA of the CDR3 is TGTGCCAGCATCGGACAGGGGTACGAGCAGTACTTC.

The rearrangement uses TRBV18 and TRBJ2-4, with 10 bases identical to TRBD1. The CDR3 is 17 residues long. Losses at the gene ends were 3 bases for V and 2 bases for J; bases not matched to a gene: 7. Germline loops: CDR1 KGHSH, CDR2 LQKENI. The CDR3 here is CASSPLDRGLTKNIQYF. The CDR3 DNA sequence: TGTGCCAGCTCACCTCTCGACAGGGGGCTAACCAAAAACATTCAGTACTTC.

The rearrangement joins TRBV28 to TRBJ2-4, with 9 bases lining up with TRBD2. The J call may be incorrect, as the DNA end agrees better with TRBJ2-5. The germline gives CDR1 MDHEN, CDR2 SYDVKM. The CDR3 totals 16 residues. In DNA, the CDR3 is TGTGCCAGCAGTGCAAGCAGCGGGGGGCCTCAAGAGACCCAGTACTTC. It codes for CASSASSGGPQETQYF.

J is TRBJ2-4 and V is TRBV3-1; 10 nucleotides align to TRBD2. Matching the DNA end better, TRBJ2-7 makes the J call doubtful. The CDR3 extends over 17 amino acids. Germline values: CDR1 LGHDT, CDR2 YNNKEL (reference sequence). The CDR3 here is CASSRQSISGGRYEQYF. As DNA, the CDR3 is TGTGCCAGCAGCCGTCAGAGCATTAGCGGGGGGCGCTACGAGCAGTACTTC.

The chain has TRBV29-1 and TRBJ2-3; 9 nucleotides line up with TRBD1. The CDR3 is 13 residues long. Per germline, CDR1 SQVTM and CDR2 ANQGSEA. The V segment lost 4 bases and the J segment 2 bases; nucleotides outside the gene matches: 1. The CDR3 loop is CSVGDRDTDTQYF. The CDR3 bases are TGCAGCGTTGGGGACAGGGACACAGATACGCAGTATTTT.